What follows is one T cell receptor (beta chain) and its context. This receptor's antigen is unknown. It has no much larger one-base neighbor in the sample; base qualities were not kept. The data were taken from a study of Tregs in tolerant kidney transplant recipients (dated by TCRdb to about 2019). Regarding the study in general: The study used TCRbeta sequencing to identify donor-specific regulatory T cells before combined kidney and bone marrow transplantation, then tracked those cells after transplant.

Genomic DNA was extracted from sorted cells with the QIAGEN DNeasy Blood and Tissue Kit for TCRbeta CDR3 sequencing. High-throughput TCRbeta CDR3 sequencing, including PCR amplification with bias correction and internal controls, was performed commercially through immunoSEQ. The original pipeline was this. Unique productive TCRbeta sequences were defined by CDR3 nucleotide sequence where primers matched, otherwise by CDR3 amino acid sequence with Vbeta and Jbeta genes. To correct sorting error, sequences shared between sorted populations at a frequency ratio of 2:1 or less were removed; the rest were assigned to the higher population. Donor-reactive sequences were defined as at least 5-fold expanded in CFSE-low cells versus unstimulated cells, with frequency of at least 0.01% in CFSE-low cells. Repertoire divergence was quantified by Jensen-Shannon divergence calculated from the top 100 TCRbeta sequences ranked by frequency. For samples with multiple sequencing runs, sorting error was corrected in each run separately before the runs were combined. In TCRdb, the immuneACCESS table is reduced to in-frame sequences with V and J assigned. These tables do not hold every clone; where another copy was compared, an unresolved V gene accounts for under half, and the others remain unexplained. V and J calls and clone size are those listed in that table; D and trimming were worked out from the DNA. The sample table records about 52,000 clones; around 90% of these occur just once. The ten largest clones capture 13% to 15% of the sample.

The transplants used related donors with nonmyeloablative bone marrow transplantation, and mixed chimerism in the human trials was transient. Unstimulated Tregs (CD4+CD25+CD127-), CD4+ non-Tregs (CD4+CD25-), CD4 and CD8 cells were FACS-sorted from thawed PBMCs. A few combined kidney and bone marrow transplant recipients from the ITN036ST trial were included as patients, and samples were available only from these trial subjects. Healthy control blood was separated into PBMCs by Ficoll density gradient and cryopreserved, and patient PBMCs were collected both before and after transplant. What the research found in general, with its limitations: For some patients, the PCR primers changed as time went on, which meant samples from those patients could not be compared with one another at the nucleotide level. Because only a small number of patients were included, the study had limitations, and the results will need to be validated in larger populations as well as under other immunosuppression protocols. Donor-specific Treg expansion was found to exceed global Treg expansion in tolerant patients, suggesting antigen-driven rather than nonspecific expansion. The most biologically relevant and donor-specific TCRbeta repertoire appeared to be identified by expanding Tregs with activated donor B cells. Biological reproducibility was not directly assessed, although technical replication error appeared to be minimal.

The germline V gene sets CDR1 to SGHVS and CDR2 to FNYEAQ. Including the terminal cysteine and phenylalanine, the CDR3 comprises 17 residues. Of all the DNA, just the CDR3 is kept, 51 bases in frame from base 1. The V end gives up 5 bases and the J end 6 bases, leaving 18 bases in the junction not matched to a gene. The chain is made from TRBV7-6 and TRBJ1-2; 7 junctional bases match TRBD1. Sequences were derived from CD8+ T cells from blood (PBMCs), sampled 24 months after the transplant. The TCR sequence derives from a human patient who received a combined kidney and bone marrow transplant. Post transplant, some T cells may arise from the graft donor. The CDR3 protein sequence reads: CASSPWDSKHLVNGYTF. The nucleotide sequence is given as TGTGCCAGCAGCCCATGGGACAGCAAACACCTAGTTAATGGCTACACCTTC.